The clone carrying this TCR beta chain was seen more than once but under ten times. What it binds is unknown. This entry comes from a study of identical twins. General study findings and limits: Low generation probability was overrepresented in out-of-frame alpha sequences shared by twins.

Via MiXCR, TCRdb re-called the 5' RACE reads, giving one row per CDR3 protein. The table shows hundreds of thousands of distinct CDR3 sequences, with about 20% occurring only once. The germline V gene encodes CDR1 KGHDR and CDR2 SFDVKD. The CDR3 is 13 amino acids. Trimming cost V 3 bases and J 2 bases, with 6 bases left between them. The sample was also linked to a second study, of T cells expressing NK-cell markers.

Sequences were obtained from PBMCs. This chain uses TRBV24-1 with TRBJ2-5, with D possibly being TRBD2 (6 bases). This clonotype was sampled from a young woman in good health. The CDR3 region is CATSDGGQETQYF. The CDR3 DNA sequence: TGTGCCACCAGTGATGGAGGGCAAGAGACCCAGTACTTC.